The 6 T cell receptor beta chains given below trace back to one sample, sequenced in a study of cytomegalovirus exposure and HLA in healthy donors listed by TCRdb under 2017. Library preparation used the immunoSEQ multiplex PCR assay. For the multiplex PCR, a mixture combining 60 forward primers for TCR Vbeta segments and 13 reverse primers for TCR Jbeta segments was used. In TCRdb, the immuneACCESS table is reduced to in-frame sequences with V and J assigned. These tables do not hold every clone; where another copy was compared, an unresolved V gene accounts for under half, and the others remain unexplained. Counted in this sample were 130,000 or so clones; around 77% of them appeared once. The ten most abundant clones make up approximately 0.86% of the sample. The sample comprised PBMCs. All receptors derive from a woman aged 60-70 years in good health and CMV-seronegative.

The chain is built from TRBV5-1 and TRBJ2-3; the match to TRBD2 covers 9 bases. The CDR3 has 18 residues. V was pared by 0 bases and J by 0 bases, with 8 bases of the junction left unmatched. Per germline, CDR1 SGHRS and CDR2 YFSETQ. This CDR3 reads CASSLAWASGTSTDTQYF. In DNA, the CDR3 is TGCGCCAGCAGCTTGGCTTGGGCTAGCGGGACTAGCACAGATACGCAGTATTTT.

In the case of this clone: One end of the junction fails to match germline, which may point to a read error. The chain uses TRBV7-7 and TRBJ2-1, with D perhaps TRBD2 (5 bases). CDR1 and CDR2 from the germline V gene are SSHAT and FNYEAQ (reference sequence). The length of the CDR3 is 14 residues. This chain's CDR3 is CASSLNSRDSEQFF. Here the CDR3 DNA reads TGTGCTAGCAGCTTAAACTCCCGGGATAGTGAGCAGTTCTTC.

In its sample, this clone was seen once. Relative to the germline gene, one junction end is altered; a read error may explain this. This chain joins TRBV7-9 and TRBJ2-7; 7 bases are shared with TRBD1. CDR3 length: 14 amino acids. CDR1 SEHNR and CDR2 FQNEAQ come from the germline V gene (reference sequence). The DNA for the CDR3 is TGTTCCAGCAGTGACAGGGTCGGCCCATACGAGCAGTACTTC. It encodes CSSSDRVGPYEQYF.

This clone was seen just once. The rearrangement links TRBV5-8 to TRBJ2-6, with D unclear. This CDR3 region has 15 residues. With 0 bases removed from V and 5 bases from J, the gap between germline ends came to 9 bases. In germline, CDR1 is SGHTS, CDR2 YDEGEE. CDR3 protein: CASSLVPSRANVLTF. The CDR3 DNA sequence: TGTGCCAGCAGCTTGGTTCCGAGCAGGGCCAACGTCCTGACTTTC.

In this sample, this clone turned up a few times. The rearrangement joins TRBV11-2 to TRBJ1-2; D gene unclear. The CDR3 consists of 14 residues. V was pared by 4 bases and J by 4 bases, with 13 bases between. The germline V gene has CDR1 SGHAT and CDR2 FQNNGV. The CDR3 loop is CASSSGGRPYGYTF. Here the CDR3 DNA reads TGTGCCAGCAGCTCTGGAGGCAGACCCTATGGCTACACCTTC.

This rearrangement joins TRBV5-1 to TRBJ2-3, with 8 bases fitting TRBD2. CDR3 length: 15 amino acids. The germline CDR1 and CDR2 sequences are SGHRS and YFSETQ. After removal of 4 bases from V and 8 bases from J, the junction contained 12 bases not matched to a gene. CDR3 nucleotides: TGCGCCAGCAGCAGCAGTAGCGGGGTCGGCTCTACGCAGTATTTT. Translated: CASSSSSGVGSTQYF.